Below, 15 T cell receptor beta chains from the same sample are listed, as sequenced in a study of T cell changes during pregnancy in multiple sclerosis. Profiling relied on immunoSEQ multiplex PCR, and the TCRdb table lists in-frame clones only, not all of them. In the table there are approximately 49,000 clones, 88% of which are singletons. Here the sequenced sample was CD4+ T cells from peripheral blood mononuclear cells, taken in the second trimester of pregnancy. These TCRs come from a female donor with multiple sclerosis, enrolled in a pregnancy study.

The J gene is TRBJ2-7, the V gene TRBV14; tentative D call: TRBD1 (6 bases). Trimming removed 6 bases at V and 0 bases at J, with 24 bases between. Germline V gene sequence: CDR1 SGHDN, CDR2 FVKESK. The CDR3 is 18 residues long. The CDR3 sequence: CASSVETSTGASSYEQYF. The CDR3 DNA follows: TGTGCCAGCAGTGTAGAAACTTCGACAGGCGCGAGCTCCTACGAGCAGTACTTC.

The V gene is TRBV7-6, the J gene TRBJ1-3; 9 positions agree with TRBD1. The CDR3 sequence is 14 residues long. V dropped 5 bases and J dropped 4; count of bases not matched to a gene: 3. Germline lookup yields CDR1 SGHVS and CDR2 FNYEAQ. For the CDR3, the DNA is TGTGCCAGCAGCCCGGGACAGGGAGGAAACACCATATATTTT. Residues: CASSPGQGGNTIYF.

V gene TRBV6-1 combines with J gene TRBJ1-3; weak D call: TRBD1 (6 bases). Germline values: CDR1 MNHNS, CDR2 SASEGT. The CDR3 contains 14 residues. Trimming shortened V by 5 bases and J by 2 bases, and 10 bases separated the two germline ends. Here the CDR3 DNA reads TGTGCCAGCAGTCATCAGGGGACTGGAAACACCATATATTTT. Residues: CASSHQGTGNTIYF.

This sequence joins TRBV21-1 and TRBJ1-1. TRBV21-1 represents a pseudogene. This CDR3 has 13 amino acids. The CDR3 loop is CASSKCGNTEAFF. The CDR3 DNA is TGTGCCAGCAGCAAGTGCGGGAACACTGAAGCTTTCTTT.

The chain couples TRBV5-1 to TRBJ2-3; 10 nucleotides agree with TRBD1. CDR3 length equals 16 residues. CDR1 is SGHRS, CDR2 YFSETQ, per germline. V dropped 0 bases and J dropped 3; count of bases not matched to a gene: 4. In DNA form, the CDR3 reads TGCGCCAGCAGCTTGGCCGGACAGGGGGGGACAGATACGCAGTATTTT. Translated, it gives CASSLAGQGGTDTQYF.

This clone was recorded only once. The rearrangement links TRBV19 to TRBJ1-5, with a weak D call TRBD1 (6 bases). V was trimmed by 8 bases and J by 4 bases, leaving 21 bases between them. CDR3 length: 16 amino acids. CDR1 and CDR2 (germline): LNHDA, SQIVND (reference sequence). The CDR3 loop is CASGGAGTIPNQPQHF. The CDR3, as DNA: TGTGCCAGTGGGGGGGCAGGGACGATACCGAATCAGCCCCAGCATTTT. The full variable domain, its missing parts supplied by reference TRBV19 and TRBJ1-5, is DGGITQSPKYLFRKEGQNVTLSCEQNLNHDAMYWYRQDPGQGLRLIYYSQIVNDFQKGDIAEGYSVSREKKESFPLTVTSAQKNPTAFYLCASGGAGTIPNQPQHFGDGTRLSIL.

This rearrangement joins TRBV28 to TRBJ2-1; maybe TRBD2 (6 bases). The V end was cut by 2 bases, the J end by 5 bases, with 10 bases between. The CDR3 totals 14 residues. Germline V gene data show CDR1 as MDHEN and CDR2 as SYDVKM. The CDR3 sequence is CASSLGGTDNEQFF. The CDR3 bases are TGTGCCAGCAGTTTAGGGGGGACCGACAATGAGCAGTTCTTC. The full variable domain, rest sourced from reference TRBV28 and TRBJ2-1, is DVKVTQSSRYLVKRTGEKVFLECVQDMDHENMFWYRQDPGLGLRLIYFSYDVKMKEKGDIPEGYSVSREKKERFSLILESASTNQTSMYLCASSLGGTDNEQFFGPGTRLTVL.

The chain couples TRBV7-9 to TRBJ2-3, with TRBD2 as a possible D gene (6 bases). This CDR3 is built from 15 residues. CDR1 SEHNR and CDR2 FQNEAQ come from the germline V gene (reference sequence). Trimming shortened V by 3 bases and J by 0 bases, and 10 bases separated the two germline ends. The CDR3 DNA follows: TGTGCCAGCAGCTTGGGCGGGACTAGCACAGATACGCAGTATTTT. It yields the protein CASSLGGTSTDTQYF.

The gene calls are TRBV5-1 and TRBJ1-3; D gene unclear. The CDR3 loop spans 14 amino acids. Trimming pared 0 bases from V and 2 bases from J, leaving 6 bases between. CDR1 and CDR2 (germline): SGHRS, YFSETQ. Here the CDR3 DNA reads TGCGCCAGCAGCTTGGACAGACCTGGAAACACCATATATTTT. Its protein product is CASSLDRPGNTIYF.

In this sample, this clone turned up a few times. The V gene is TRBV2, the J gene TRBJ1-2; D is unresolved. Trimming shortened V by 5 bases and J by 3 bases, and 7 bases separated the two germline ends. Germline CDR1 and CDR2: SNHLY and FYNNEI. The CDR3 totals 12 residues. DNA of the CDR3: TGTGCCAGCAGTCCCCTAGACTATGGCTACACCTTC. Amino acids: CASSPLDYGYTF.

This clone was seen only once. Distinct nucleotide sequences in the sample also encode this CDR3. V usage is TRBV5-1 and J usage is TRBJ2-5; D remains unclear. The V end lost 1 base, the J end lost 2 bases, and 3 bases lay between the germline ends. CDR1 and CDR2 (germline): SGHRS, YFSETQ. This CDR3 contains 12 residues. The CDR3 DNA reads as TGCGCCAGCAGCTTGTCGCAAGAGACCCAGTACTTC. This gives the protein CASSLSQETQYF.

V usage is TRBV10-3 and J usage is TRBJ2-3; TRBD2 aligns across 8 bases. The V and J ends lost 6 bases and 5 bases, in that order; junction bases with no gene match: 4. This CDR3 comprises 13 residues. CDR1 is ENHRY, CDR2 SYGVKD, per germline. The CDR3 coding sequence is TGTGCCATCAGAGCGGGAGAGGGAGATACGCAGTATTTT. It translates to CAIRAGEGDTQYF.

Written as DNA, the CDR3 is TGCGCCAGCAGCCTAGACCGGGACAGGGGAGTCTATGGCTACACCTTC. This codes for CASSLDRDRGVYGYTF. V gene TRBV5-1 combines with J gene TRBJ1-2; 10 positions agree with TRBD1. The V gene end was trimmed by 4 bases and the J gene end by 4 bases; junction bases not matched to a gene: 10. This CDR3 is built from 16 residues. Germline values: CDR1 SGHRS, CDR2 YFSETQ.

This clone was counted once. The chain uses TRBV6-5 and TRBJ1-1; D perhaps matches TRBD1 (5 bases). V was clipped by 4 bases and J by 5 bases, with 8 bases between them. The length of the CDR3 is 12 residues. Germline V CDR1 and CDR2: MNHEY, SVGAGI. This CDR3 is CASSSGWTEAFF. The CDR3 DNA is TGTGCCAGCAGTTCAGGGTGGACTGAAGCTTTCTTT.

The chain has TRBV18 and TRBJ1-2; D uncertain. V lost 0 bases, J lost 3 bases, and 8 bases lay in between. This CDR3 region has 14 residues. Germline CDR1 and CDR2: KGHSH and LQKENI. CDR3 in DNA: TGTGCCAGCTCACCACCGACGGGAGACTATGGCTACACCTTC. Translation: CASSPPTGDYGYTF.